The 2 T cell receptor beta chains reported below all come from one sample, sequenced in a study of T cell repertoires in cytomegalovirus infection. TCRdb processed the reads anew with MiXCR; each CDR3 protein has one entry. The sample has about 140,000 distinct CDR3 sequences, under 8% seen once. The specimen sequenced was PBMCs. The receptors originated from a human donor in good health (CMV status not recorded). Some clones in this sample may be carry-over from other donors' samples.

The sample holds many counts of this clonotype. The chain recombines TRBV12-3 or TRBV12-4 with TRBJ1-2; D may be TRBD1 (6 bases). This CDR3 region has 13 residues. The V and J ends lost 3 bases and 8 bases respectively, with 13 bases between them. In DNA, the CDR3 is TGTGCCAGCAGTTTCTTACGGGGGGCCGGCTACACCTTC. It codes for CASSFLRGAGYTF.

Ten or more counts support this clonotype. The chain has TRBV7-2 and TRBJ2-7, with a weak D call TRBD2 (6 bases). Trimming shortened V by 1 base and J by 0 bases, and 10 bases separated the two germline ends. Per the germline V gene, CDR1 is SGHTA and CDR2 is FQGNSA. The CDR3 consists of 15 residues. The CDR3 loop reads CASSLEGSGSYEQYF. The CDR3 bases are TGTGCCAGCAGCTTAGAGGGTAGCGGCTCCTACGAGCAGTACTTC.